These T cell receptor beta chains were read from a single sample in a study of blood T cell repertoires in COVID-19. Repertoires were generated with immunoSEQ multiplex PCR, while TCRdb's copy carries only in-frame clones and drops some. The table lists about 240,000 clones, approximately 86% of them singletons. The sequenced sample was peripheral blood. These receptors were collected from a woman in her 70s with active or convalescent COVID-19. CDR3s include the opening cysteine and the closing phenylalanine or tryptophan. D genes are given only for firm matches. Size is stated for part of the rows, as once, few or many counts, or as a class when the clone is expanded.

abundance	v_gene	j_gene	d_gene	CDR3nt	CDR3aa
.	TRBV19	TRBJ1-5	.	TGTGCCAGTAGTGGAGGGGCAAAGCCCCAGCATTTT	CASSGGAKPQHF
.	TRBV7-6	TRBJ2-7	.	TGTGCCAGCAGCTTAGGCTTGGGCGATACGGACGAGCAGTACTTC	CASSLGLGDTDEQYF
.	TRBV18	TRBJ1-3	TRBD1	TGTGCCAGCTCACCACAACAGACAGGGACTGGAAACACCATATATTTT	CASSPQQTGTGNTIYF
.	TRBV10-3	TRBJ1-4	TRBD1	TGTGCCATCAGCCGGGACAGGAATGAAAAACTGTTTTTT	CAISRDRNEKLFF
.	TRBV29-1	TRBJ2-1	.	TGCAGCGTTGGGCGGGGTGTCTCCTACAATGAGCAGTTCTTC	CSVGRGVSYNEQFF
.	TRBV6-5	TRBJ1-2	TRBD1	TGTGCCAGCTCTTCGACAGGGGCCTATGGCTACACCTTC	CASSSTGAYGYTF
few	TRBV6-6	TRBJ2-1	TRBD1	TGTGCCAGCAGTTACATCGGGACAGGCCCCTACAATGAGCAGTTCTTC	CASSYIGTGPYNEQFF
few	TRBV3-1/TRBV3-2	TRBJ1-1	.	TGTGCCAGCAGCCAAGATGGAGAGAACACTGAAGCTTTCTTT	CASSQDGENTEAFF
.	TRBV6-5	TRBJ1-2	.	TGTGCCAGCAGTCGCCCCCTGGGGGGAGATGGCTACACCTTC	CASSRPLGGDGYTF
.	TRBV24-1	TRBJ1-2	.	TGTGCCACCTCAGAGGGAACCGGCTACACCTTC	CATSEGTGYTF
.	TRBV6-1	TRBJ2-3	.	TGTGCCAGCAGTAAAGGGGTTGCGGGAATCACAGATACGCAGTATTTT	CASSKGVAGITDTQYF
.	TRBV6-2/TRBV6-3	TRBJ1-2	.	TGTGCCAGCAGTTCTAACGGAGTTAACTATGGCTACACCTTC	CASSSNGVNYGYTF
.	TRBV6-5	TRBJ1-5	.	TGTGCCAGCACCAGACAGGGCAATCAGCCCCAGCATTTT	CASTRQGNQPQHF
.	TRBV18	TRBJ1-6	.	TGTGCCAGCTCATCCCCCCCCGGGAGCTTGACCCTCCACTTT	CASSSPPGSLTLHF
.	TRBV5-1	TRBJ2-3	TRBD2	TGCGCCAGCAGCTCTTCAGGGGGAGGAGCGATAGCGGGGGACCCAGATACGCAGTATTTT	CASSSSGGGAIAGDPDTQYF
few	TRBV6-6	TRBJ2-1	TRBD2	TGTGCCAGCAGTCTCCTAGCGGGGGGGCCTGGTGAGCAGTTCTTC	CASSLLAGGPGEQFF
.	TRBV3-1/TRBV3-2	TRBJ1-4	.	TGTGCCAGCAGCCGTCCCGGTGAGAAACTGTTTTTT	CASSRPGEKLFF
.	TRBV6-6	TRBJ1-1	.	TGTGCCAGCAGTTACGCTGGGGGGTCCACTGAAGCTTTCTTT	CASSYAGGSTEAFF
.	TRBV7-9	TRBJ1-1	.	TGTGCCAGTTCCCCTTTTACAGGTCAAGCTTTCTTT	CASSPFTGQAFF
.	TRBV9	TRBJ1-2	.	TGTGCCAGCAGCCAGAGGCAGGGGTTGGACTATGGCTACACCTTC	CASSQRQGLDYGYTF
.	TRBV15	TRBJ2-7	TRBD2	TGTGCCACCAGCAGAGAGCCTAGCGGGGGATACGAGCAGTACTTC	CATSREPSGGYEQYF
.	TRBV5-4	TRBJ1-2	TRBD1	TGTGCCAGCAGCTTCGGGACAGGGCTTACCTATGGCTACACCTTC	CASSFGTGLTYGYTF
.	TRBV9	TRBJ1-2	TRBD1	TGTGCCAGCAGCAAACGGACAGGGGGCGCGTCCAACTATGGCTACACCTTC	CASSKRTGGASNYGYTF